The entry that follows covers one T cell receptor beta chain sequence. Antigen specificity is unknown. A read error may explain this, as a much larger clone is one base away. The CDR3 sequence is 15 residues long. Breast cancer patients provided tissue from their axillary draining lymph nodes. This sample was taken from a study of breast tumors, draining lymph nodes, adjacent tissues. Points from the study as a whole: Data fit most tumor T cells coming from lymph node, expanding in tumor. Luminal-like breast cancer showed significantly higher tumor–nontumor repertoire similarity than basal-like.

TCRdb re-called the multiplex PCR reads through MiXCR, storing one row per CDR3 protein. This sample has about 270,000 distinct CDR3 sequences; 30% occur once, and the top ten carry more than 0.85%. J is TRBJ2-7 and V is TRBV12-3 or TRBV12-4; 11 positions agree with TRBD2. Specimen: axillary lymph node tissue. The sequence was obtained from a female donor with breast cancer. Some clones in this sample may be carry-over from other donors' samples. The CDR3 DNA reads as TGTGCCAGCAGTGCTGCACTAGCGGGAGACTACGGGCAGTACTTC. Translating gives CASSAALAGDYGQYF.